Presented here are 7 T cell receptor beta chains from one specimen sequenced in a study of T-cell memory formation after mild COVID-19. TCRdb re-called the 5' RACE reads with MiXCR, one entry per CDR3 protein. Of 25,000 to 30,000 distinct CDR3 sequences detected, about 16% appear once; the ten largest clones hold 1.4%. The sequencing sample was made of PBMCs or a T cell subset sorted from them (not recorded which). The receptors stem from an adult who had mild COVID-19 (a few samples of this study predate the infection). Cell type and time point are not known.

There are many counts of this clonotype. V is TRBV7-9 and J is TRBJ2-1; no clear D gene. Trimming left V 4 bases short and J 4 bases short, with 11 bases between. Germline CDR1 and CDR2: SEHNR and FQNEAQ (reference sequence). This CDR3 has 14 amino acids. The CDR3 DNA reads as TGTGCCAGCAGCTCTCGAGACTTTTACAATGAGCAGTTCTTC. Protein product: CASSSRDFYNEQFF.

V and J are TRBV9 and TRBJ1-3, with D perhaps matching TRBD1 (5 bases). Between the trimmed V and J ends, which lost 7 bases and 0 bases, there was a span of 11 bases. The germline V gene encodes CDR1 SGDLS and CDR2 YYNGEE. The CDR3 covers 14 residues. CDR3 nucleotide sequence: TGTGCCAGCGGAGGGGATGGCTCTGGAAACACCATATATTTT. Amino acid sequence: CASGGDGSGNTIYF.

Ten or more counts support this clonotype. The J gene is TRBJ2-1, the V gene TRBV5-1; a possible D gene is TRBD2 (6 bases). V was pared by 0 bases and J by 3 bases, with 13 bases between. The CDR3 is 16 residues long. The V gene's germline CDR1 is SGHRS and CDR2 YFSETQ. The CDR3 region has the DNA TGCGCCAGCAGCTTGGAAGGAGGGAGCCACTACAATGAGCAGTTCTTC. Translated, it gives CASSLEGGSHYNEQFF.

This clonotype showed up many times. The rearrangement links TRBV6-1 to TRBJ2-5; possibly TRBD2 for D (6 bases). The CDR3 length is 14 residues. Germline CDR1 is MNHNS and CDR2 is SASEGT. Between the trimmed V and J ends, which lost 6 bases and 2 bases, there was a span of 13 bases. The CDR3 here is CASSLRDSQETQYF. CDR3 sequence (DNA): TGTGCCAGCAGCCTTCGGGACTCTCAAGAGACCCAGTACTTC.

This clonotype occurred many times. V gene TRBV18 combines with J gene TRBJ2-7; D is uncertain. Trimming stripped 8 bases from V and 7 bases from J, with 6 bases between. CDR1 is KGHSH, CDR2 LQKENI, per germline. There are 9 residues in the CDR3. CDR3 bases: TGTGCCAGCGGCGCGGAGCAGTACTTC. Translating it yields CASGAEQYF.

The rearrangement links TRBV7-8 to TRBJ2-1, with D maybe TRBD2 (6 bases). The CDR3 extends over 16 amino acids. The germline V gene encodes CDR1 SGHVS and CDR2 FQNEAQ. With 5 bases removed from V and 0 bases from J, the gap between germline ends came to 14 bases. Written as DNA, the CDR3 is TGTGCCAGCAGCCCGCTTGGGGGGAGCTCCTACAATGAGCAGTTCTTC. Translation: CASSPLGGSSYNEQFF.

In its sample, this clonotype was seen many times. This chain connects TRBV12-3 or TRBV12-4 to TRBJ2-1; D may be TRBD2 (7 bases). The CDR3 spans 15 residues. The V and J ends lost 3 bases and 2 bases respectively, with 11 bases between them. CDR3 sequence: CASSFSGGAYNEQFF. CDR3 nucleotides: TGTGCCAGCAGTTTTTCGGGGGGCGCCTACAATGAGCAGTTCTTC.